This T cell receptor beta chain derives from a study of identical twins. In this sample, this clonotype turned up a few times. Template switching supplied a universal primer site; unique molecular identifiers were carried on the cDNA. From the 5' RACE reads, TCRdb called clonotypes with MiXCR, one entry per CDR3 protein. Seen here are a few hundred thousand distinct CDR3 sequences, 9% observed once, and the top ten hold 8.5% to 10%. The germline gives CDR1 SGHRS, CDR2 YFSETQ. V dropped 3 bases and J dropped 0; count of bases not matched to a gene: 3. The CDR3 runs to 15 residues. This TCR derives from a woman between 50 and 59 years old in good health. Sequenced sample: naive T cells sorted from blood. V usage is TRBV5-1 and J usage is TRBJ2-5; 9 bases map to TRBD1. The CDR3: CASSWDRDNQETQYF. The CDR3 coding sequence is TGCGCCAGCAGCTGGGACAGGGATAACCAAGAGACCCAGTACTTC.